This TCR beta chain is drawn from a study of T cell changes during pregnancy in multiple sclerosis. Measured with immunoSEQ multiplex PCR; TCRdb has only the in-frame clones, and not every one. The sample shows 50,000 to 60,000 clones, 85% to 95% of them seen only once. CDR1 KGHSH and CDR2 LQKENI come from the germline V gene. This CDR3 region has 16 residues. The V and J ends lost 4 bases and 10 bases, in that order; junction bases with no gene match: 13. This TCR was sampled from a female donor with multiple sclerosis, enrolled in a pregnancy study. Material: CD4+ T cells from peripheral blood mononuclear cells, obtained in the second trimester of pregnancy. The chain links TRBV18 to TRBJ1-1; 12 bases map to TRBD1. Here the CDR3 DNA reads TGTGCCAGCTCACTGGCCGGGACAGGGGGCAGTTTAGGAGCTTTCTTT. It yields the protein CASSLAGTGGSLGAFF.